This T cell receptor beta chain appears in the sequencing data of a study of shared clonotypes between healthy human individuals. In the case of this clone: The antigen remains undetermined.

Study conclusions and caveats: Naive subsets usually exceeded memory subsets in estimated richness.

CDR1 SGHDT and CDR2 YYEEEE come from the germline V gene. J was trimmed by 11 bases and V by 4 bases; bases with no gene match: 13. This CDR3 region has 14 residues. For every subset, genomic DNA was evenly distributed across several immunoSEQ plates. Data came from immunoSEQ multiplex PCR; TCRdb stores just in-frame clones and leaves some out. The table lists 950,000 to 1,100,000 clones, about 75% of them singletons. Input material: memory CD4+ T cells sorted from blood. Subset in this sample: CD45RA-negative fraction. This TCR came from a man between 18 and 35 years old in good health. The chain carries TRBV5-6 and TRBJ2-3, with 7 bases lining up with TRBD2. The CDR3: CASSPSGLVIGQYF. The CDR3 DNA follows: TGTGCCAGCAGCCCCTCCGGACTAGTGATTGGGCAGTATTTT. Filled out from reference TRBV5-6 and TRBJ2-3, the complete variable domain reads DAGVTQSPTHLIKTRGQQVTLRCSPKSGHDTVSWYQQALGQGPQFIFQYYEEEERQRGNFPDRFSGHQFPNYSSELNVNALLLGDSALYLCASSPSGLVIGQYFGPGTRLTVL.